Listed below are T cell receptor beta chains from one sample, sequenced in a study of T cell repertoires in cytomegalovirus infection. No antigen has been identified for these receptors. TCRdb itself ran the reads through MiXCR, one entry per CDR3 protein. The repertoire holds about 740,000 distinct CDR3 sequences, with about 33% as singletons. The sequenced sample was cultured PBMCs, obtained from culture after CMV antigen stimulation. These receptors all come from a human donor in good health (CMV status not recorded). Some clones in this sample may be carry-over from other donors' samples. Both conserved end residues are part of each CDR3.

cdr3_length | v_call | cdr3_aa
17 | TRBV11-2 | CASSLARWRTPITEAFF
14 | TRBV10-3 | CAISESTGGYEQYF
14 | TRBV6-1 | CASSPSGPRATQYF
15 | TRBV12-3/TRBV12-4 | CASSLGLARTNEQFF
12 | TRBV3-1 | CASSQVSETQYF
14 | TRBV5-6 | CASSSERRTDTQYF
14 | TRBV6-5 | CASSGRGTGNEQYF
15 | TRBV12-3/TRBV12-4 | CASSLLGEASYEQYF
15 | TRBV7-9 | CASSFGTGGSGELFF
13 | TRBV12-3/TRBV12-4 | CASSLGTIDEAFF
13 | TRBV28 | CASRGAGNEKLFF
15 | TRBV7-2 | CASSVGLAGNNEQFF
14 | TRBV7-2 | CASSWTASNQPQHF
15 | TRBV12-3/TRBV12-4 | CASSEGDPAKNIQYF
13 | TRBV6-5 | CASSYSAVLEQYF
14 | TRBV5-6 | CASSYGDPTYEQYF
15 | TRBV6-2/TRBV6-3 | CASTPRDRGTDTQYF
15 | TRBV5-6 | CASSFRAGRWTEAFF
18 | TRBV6-1 | CASSPDTVAAKGTDTQYF
13 | TRBV7-6 | CASSLGQGAKAFF
19 | TRBV6-2/TRBV6-3 | CASSTGRTKPLSGANVLTF
15 | TRBV2 | CASSARPATNEKLFF
16 | TRBV7-2 | CASSLWLGQGSSPLHF
18 | TRBV7-8 | CASSSPGGTGSHNQPQHF
17 | TRBV4-3 | CASSQTVGGGPGDTQYF
16 | TRBV7-8 | CASSKRRTATNTEAFF
14 | TRBV7-6 | CASSSSQTGTAVFF
13 | TRBV27 | CASSIGGDYEQYF
13 | TRBV27 | CASRRTGRDTIYF
20 | TRBV20-1 | CSARAAPGLAGGSSYNEQFF
13 | TRBV19 | CASGERGWNEQFF
16 | TRBV27 | CASSPLQGRDTDTQYF
13 | TRBV28 | CASSDSGTETQYF
13 | TRBV12-3/TRBV12-4 | CASSQGQIEKLFF
15 | TRBV7-2 | CASSLVTRLNTEAFF
15 | TRBV20-1 | CSARSLALSTDTQYF
14 | TRBV27 | CASSFDWEQETQYF
13 | TRBV15 | CATRGQGRDTQYF
14 | TRBV4-1 | CASSQVPTYNEQFF
13 | TRBV7-4 | CASSFTGYSEQYF
13 | TRBV6-1 | CASSEPHRYGYTF
13 | TRBV7-2 | CASSPHSAYEQYF
14 | TRBV7-2 | CASSLARGATEAFF
14 | TRBV7-2 | CASSLGGRASTQYF
14 | TRBV19 | CASRPRGSGNTIYF
16 | TRBV15 | CATSRVGYSPNTEAFF
16 | TRBV28 | CASSYTDRGRAYEQYF
12 | TRBV5-5 | CASSLDLVRAFF
16 | TRBV20-1 | CSARDYNLSNNSPLHF
14 | TRBV3-1 | CASSQDLGPSVAFF
14 | TRBV12-3/TRBV12-4 | CASSFSGLDFGQFF
14 | TRBV7-2 | CASSSWPVNYGYTF
14 | TRBV3-1 | CASSQLVLAGELFF
18 | TRBV19 | CASSIGGQGRLITSEQFF
13 | TRBV4-3 | CASSQERGGLQYF
13 | TRBV20-1 | CSASDPAQVHIYF
15 | TRBV19 | CAATPDGGGDQPQHF
17 | TRBV7-2 | CASSLDRTSGGAGTQYF
14 | TRBV2 | CASRRSAPSYEQYF
19 | TRBV23-1 | CASSQPGRDRGRASYEQYF